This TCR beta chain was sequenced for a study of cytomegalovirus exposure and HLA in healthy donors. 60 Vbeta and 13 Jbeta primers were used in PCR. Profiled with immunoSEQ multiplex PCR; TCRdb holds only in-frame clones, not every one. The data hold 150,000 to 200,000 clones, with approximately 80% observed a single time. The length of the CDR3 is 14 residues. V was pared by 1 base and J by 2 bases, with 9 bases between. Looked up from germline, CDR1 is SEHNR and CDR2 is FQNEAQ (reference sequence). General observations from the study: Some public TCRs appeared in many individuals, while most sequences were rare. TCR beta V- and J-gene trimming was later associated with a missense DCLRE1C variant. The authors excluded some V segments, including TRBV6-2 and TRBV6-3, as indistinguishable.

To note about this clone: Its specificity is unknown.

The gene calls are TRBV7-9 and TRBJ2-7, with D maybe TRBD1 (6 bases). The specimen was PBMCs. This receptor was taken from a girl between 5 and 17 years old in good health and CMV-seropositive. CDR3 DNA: TGTGCCAGCAGCTTAGTAGGGACAACCTACGAGCAGTACTTC. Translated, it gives CASSLVGTTYEQYF.